This TCR beta chain was documented in a study of blood T cells in healthy people across ages. Study summary: Per every two T cells, about one barcoded beta molecule was captured by template switching.

Study-wide points: Donor CMV status was unknown, possibly confounding expanded clonotype changes. In long-lived donors, naive CD4+ cell counts and diversity exceeded those of aged donors.

A second roughly 6 to 12 cycle PCR used barcoded and J-beta primers. TCRdb reprocessed the 5' RACE reads via MiXCR and lists one record per CDR3 protein. Of over 1,200,000 distinct CDR3 sequences in the sample, 59% are singletons; the top ten hold 6.5% to 8%. Trimming removed 4 bases from V and 7 bases from J; junction bases left unmatched: 13. The CDR3 has 16 residues. The germline V gene has CDR1 MNHEY and CDR2 SVGAGI. Details on this clonotype: Its antigen is not identified.

The clonotype originates from a man younger than 35 in good health. The chain couples TRBV6-5 to TRBJ2-3; 8 nucleotides align to TRBD2. Sample: blood. This chain's CDR3 is CASSSRETSDLNTQYF. The CDR3 DNA sequence: TGTGCCAGCAGTTCCCGCGAGACTAGCGACCTCAATACGCAGTATTTT.